The T cell receptor beta chain under discussion was sequenced for a study of response to subunit inactivated influenza vaccine. This clonotype turned up a few times. Its antigen is not identified. Points from the study as a whole: Researchers suggested that each seasonal influenza vaccination recruits few new T cells.

MiXCR, applied by TCRdb to the RT-PCR reads, yields one record per CDR3 protein. The table has 650,000 to 700,000 distinct CDR3 sequences, roughly 14% seen once. CDR3 size: 15 residues. In germline, CDR1 is MNHEY, CDR2 SVGEGT. J was trimmed by 10 bases and V by 5 bases; bases with no gene match: 10. Sequenced material: PBMCs from blood, taken 11 to 12 days after vaccination. The V call is TRBV6-2 or TRBV6-3, the J call TRBJ2-1; TRBD2 agrees at 11 bases. The receptor was isolated from a man in his fifties who received an inactivated influenza vaccine. CDR3 loop: CASSIAGGVIVEQFF. CDR3 nucleotides: TGTGCCAGCAGTATAGCGGGGGGGGTGATTGTGGAGCAGTTCTTC.